This paragraph reports one T cell receptor (beta chain). What it binds is unknown. The data stem from a study of cytomegalovirus exposure and HLA in healthy donors. Study-wide points: The finding came from a later analysis; first-cohort TCR clusters tended to co-occur in the approximately 120 validation repertoires. The study put 150 or so TCR beta chains on its list as cytomegalovirus-associated.

The length of the CDR3 is 16 residues. The germline gives CDR1 SGHTS, CDR2 YDEGEE. Trimming cost V 1 base and J 0 bases, with 14 bases left between them. TCRdb's copy holds only in-frame clones and misses some; the assay was immunoSEQ multiplex PCR. Among approximately 270,000 clones, roughly 89% were seen once, and the ten largest hold 0.37%. Sequenced sample: PBMCs. The chain couples TRBV5-8 to TRBJ2-7; D remains ambiguous. This clonotype originated in a woman under 30 in good health and CMV-seronegative. CDR3 region: CASSLSRTLSSYEQYF. In DNA form, the CDR3 reads TGTGCCAGCAGCTTGTCCCGTACTCTAAGCTCCTACGAGCAGTACTTC.